The clone carrying this TCR beta chain was detected many times. TCRdb reprocessed the 5' RACE reads with MiXCR, giving one entry per CDR3 protein. Counted here are tens of thousands of distinct CDR3 sequences, around 4% occurring once; the ten biggest clones make up approximately 5.4%. Germline CDR1 reads MNHEY; CDR2 reads SVGEGT. CDR3 length: 11 amino acids. With 8 bases removed from V and 5 bases from J, the gap between germline ends came to 9 bases. These data belong to a study of neurological immune-mediated disorders. V usage is TRBV6-2 or TRBV6-3 and J usage is TRBJ2-5; D is unresolved. The sample was PBMCs. The receptor comes from a woman aged 60-75 years with multiple sclerosis. CDR3 DNA: TGTGCCAGCGCTGGTGCCGAGACCCAGTACTTC. It translates to CASAGAETQYF.